This T cell receptor beta chain appears in the sequencing data of a study of blood T cell repertoires in COVID-19. About the study: COVID-19 samples, acute and convalescent, were from the United States, Italy and Spain. PBMCs, B-cell-depleted T cells, or T cells provided the cDNA or gDNA that made up the material.

The CDR3 extends over 13 amino acids. Per the germline V gene, CDR1 is SGHVS and CDR2 is FQNEAQ. Trimming left V 8 bases short and J 8 bases short, with 18 bases between. In the study's own analysis: It was from reference gene primer amplification that nucleated cell counts were estimated. Sequenced by immunoSEQ multiplex PCR; TCRdb stores in-frame clones only, minus some. D and trimming were read from the DNA, whereas the V and J calls and clone size are those reported in that table. Here the sample spans 45,000 or so clones, about 90% being singletons. Material for sequencing was peripheral blood. The chain employs TRBV7-8 and TRBJ1-2; D is unclear. The receptor's source is an elderly man with acute or convalescent COVID-19. The CDR3 nucleotides are TGTGCCAGCGGAGCTTATTCGGGGAAAGGCTACACCTTC. It translates to CASGAYSGKGYTF.